The present T cell receptor beta chain was sequenced within a study of cytomegalovirus exposure and HLA in healthy donors. Primers: 60 Vbeta forward and 13 Jbeta reverse. Generated by immunoSEQ multiplex PCR, the TCRdb table keeps only in-frame clones and is missing some. The data contain about 140,000 clones, roughly 74% of them singletons. The CDR3 has 13 amino acids. J was trimmed by 2 bases and V by 7 bases; bases with no gene match: 4. Germline V gene data show CDR1 as LNHDA and CDR2 as SQIVND (reference sequence). This TCR was recovered from a woman aged 18-30 years in good health and CMV-seropositive. What was sequenced was PBMCs. The rearrangement uses TRBV19 and TRBJ1-2; TRBD1 aligns across 7 bases. The CDR3 region has the DNA TGTGCCAGTAACCTGGACAGGAACTATGGCTACACCTTC. This codes for CASNLDRNYGYTF.